This entry describes one T cell receptor (beta chain). The data originate from a study of blood T cell repertoires in COVID-19. Study at large: From the United States, Italy and Spain came samples of acute and convalescent COVID-19. Nucleic acid was either cDNA or gDNA, and it came from T cells, B-cell-depleted T cells, or PBMCs.

Original methodology: Reference gene primers were amplified, and this amplification served to estimate nucleated cell counts. Clones were sequenced by immunoSEQ multiplex PCR, and TCRdb holds only the in-frame ones, with some missing. V, J and clone size were drawn from that table, and D and trimming were deduced from the DNA. The sample contains 200,000 to 250,000 clones, about nine tenths of which appear only once. The CDR3 covers 15 residues. The germline gives CDR1 SGHRS, CDR2 YFSETQ. J gave up 6 bases and V 4 bases, and 7 bases lay outside the gene matches. The genes are TRBV5-1 and TRBJ2-2; 9 positions agree with TRBD1. The sequence was collected from a man aged 50-59 years with acute or convalescent COVID-19. Sequences were obtained from peripheral blood. The CDR3 sequence: CASSIRDRDAGELFF. DNA for the CDR3: TGCGCCAGCAGCATAAGGGACAGGGATGCCGGGGAGCTGTTTTTT.